The 18 T cell receptor beta chains below all came from one sample that was sequenced in a study of T cell responses to AZD1222 COVID-19 vaccine (dated by TCRdb to the early 2020s). Library preparation used the immunoSEQ multiplex PCR assay. TCRdb took this table from immuneACCESS and kept in-frame rearrangements with V and J called. Such tables lack part of the clones; where checked against another copy, unresolved V genes explain under half of the gap, and the rest is unexplained. Across this sample there are around 200,000 clones, with roughly 91% seen only once. The top ten clones comprise 0.95% to 1% of the sample. The time point label corresponds to: baseline before first vaccination. The source material was peripheral blood, sampled on day 0 of AZD1222 vaccination. The receptors here all came from an adult in good health.

J is TRBJ2-1 and V is TRBV7-1; 9 bases line up with TRBD1. TRBV7-1 is marked as an open reading frame, function uncertain. The length of the CDR3 is 24 residues. The trim removed 3 bases at V and 0 bases at J, leaving 27 bases unmatched. CDR3 nucleotide sequence: TGTGCCAGCAGCTCGCCCACAGGGGGCTGGTGGCGGGGGCCCGGCTCTAGCTCCTACAATGAGCAGTTCTTC. It yields the protein CASSSPTGGWWRGPGSSSYNEQFF.

The CDR3, as DNA: TGTGCCAGCAGTTCGGGGTCCTACGAGCAGTACTTC. Translating it yields CASSSGSYEQYF. The chain combines TRBV28 with TRBJ2-7, with a weak D call TRBD2 (5 bases). The V gene's germline CDR1 is MDHEN and CDR2 SYDVKM. This CDR3 region has 12 residues. V was cut by 4 bases and J by 1 base, with 5 bases left in between.

This clone has just one count. The chain employs TRBV10-3 and TRBJ2-5; possible D gene TRBD2, 6 bases. V lost 4 bases and J lost 1, with 10 bases in between. CDR3 length: 14 residues. Germline V gives CDR1 ENHRY, CDR2 SYGVKD. The CDR3 DNA is TGTGCCATCAGTGCGAATAGCGGCCAAGAGACCCAGTACTTC. Protein product: CAISANSGQETQYF.

This clone was recorded once. V and J are TRBV7-3 and TRBJ2-2; TRBD2 aligns across 7 bases. CDR3 size: 16 residues. Per the germline V gene, CDR1 is SGHTA and CDR2 is FQGTGA. The junction had 7 bases not matched to a gene; V was cut back by 5 bases and J by 1 base. The CDR3 region has the DNA TGTGCCAGCAGCCCGTTTCCTAGCGGGAACACCGGGGAGCTGTTTTTT. It specifies CASSPFPSGNTGELFF.

The rearrangement uses TRBV19 and TRBJ2-1, with 8 bases that match TRBD2. With V trimmed by 6 bases and J by 4 bases, 5 bases remained unmatched. The CDR3 consists of 14 residues. CDR1 is LNHDA, CDR2 SQIVND, per germline (reference sequence). The CDR3 bases are TGTGCCAGTAGGGAGGCGGGAGGATACAATGAGCAGTTCTTC. This encodes CASREAGGYNEQFF.

The rearrangement joins TRBV6-4 to TRBJ1-5, with TRBD1 identical over 8 bases. Germline CDR1 MRHNA, CDR2 SNTAGT. The CDR3 is 14 residues long. The trim removed 5 bases at V and 5 bases at J, leaving 5 bases unmatched. In nucleotides, the CDR3 is TGTGCCAGCAGTTTGACAGGGGAGGATCAGCCCCAGCATTTT. Encoded protein: CASSLTGEDQPQHF.

This chain joins TRBV3-1 (or the pseudogene TRBV3-2) and TRBJ2-6, with 8 bases aligning to TRBD1. The CDR3 consists of 20 residues. The ends lost 0 bases at V and 2 bases at J; junction bases unmatched: 12. Germline V gene lookup returns CDR1 LGHDT and CDR2 YNNKEL (reference sequence). The CDR3 DNA reads as TGTGCCAGCAGCCAAGAGTATCGACAGGGGATTTACCCTGGGGCCAACGTCCTGACTTTC. As protein: CASSQEYRQGIYPGANVLTF.

The genes are TRBV7-3 and TRBJ1-5, with D perhaps TRBD1 (6 bases). CDR1 is SGHTA and CDR2 is FQGTGA in the germline V gene. The CDR3 has 14 residues. The germline V and J ends were trimmed by 2 bases and 2 bases, with 7 bases remaining between them. The CDR3 here is CASSLSGGNQPQHF. CDR3 DNA: TGTGCCAGCAGCTTATCAGGGGGCAATCAGCCCCAGCATTTT. The full variable domain, with the rest looked up from reference TRBV7-3 and TRBJ1-5, is GAGVSQTPSNKVTEKGKYVELRCDPISGHTALYWYRQSLGQGPEFLIYFQGTGAADDSGLPNDRFFAVRPEGSVSTLKIQRTERGDSAVYLCASSLSGGNQPQHFGDGTRLSIL.

The J gene is TRBJ2-7, the V gene TRBV4-3, with TRBD1 as a possible D gene (7 bases). The germline gives CDR1 LGHNA, CDR2 YSLEER. V was clipped by 0 bases and J by 4 bases, with 13 bases between them. This CDR3 contains 15 residues. In DNA form, the CDR3 reads TGCGCCAGCAGCCAAGATGGCAGGGGGGATTACGAGCAGTACTTC. This translates into CASSQDGRGDYEQYF.

The V call is TRBV18, the J call TRBJ1-5, with no clear D. CDR3 length: 14 amino acids. With 4 bases removed from V and 3 bases from J, the gap between germline ends came to 10 bases. Germline lookup yields CDR1 KGHSH and CDR2 LQKENI. The CDR3 DNA follows: TGTGCCAGCTCACTCGCGGGGTCCAATCAGCCCCAGCATTTT. Translation: CASSLAGSNQPQHF.

This clone was picked up one time. The genes are TRBV3-1 (or the pseudogene TRBV3-2) and TRBJ2-5; 10 bases align to TRBD2. Trimming took 3 bases from V and 2 from J; bases not matched to a gene: 9. Germline V gene lookup returns CDR1 LGHDT and CDR2 YNNKEL (reference sequence). The CDR3 covers 17 residues. CDR3 DNA sequence: TGTGCCAGCAGCCAGGGGAAGCGGGGGGGCCGGCAAGAGACCCAGTACTTC. It codes for CASSQGKRGGRQETQYF.

This sequence joins TRBV6-6 and TRBJ2-7; D may be TRBD1 (5 bases). The CDR3 length is 17 residues. Germline loops: CDR1 MNHNY, CDR2 SVGAGI (reference sequence). The V and J ends lost 5 bases and 1 base respectively, with 21 bases between them. In DNA form, the CDR3 reads TGTGCCAGCAGTCAACAGCCGGCAGGGCATGCTTCCTACGAGCAGTACTTC. Translating it yields CASSQQPAGHASYEQYF.

This chain links TRBV2 with TRBJ1-2, with a tentative D call TRBD1 (6 bases). The CDR3 length is 12 residues. Trimming cost V 7 bases and J 7 bases, with 13 bases left between them. Germline CDR1 is SNHLY and CDR2 is FYNNEI. CDR3 coding DNA: TGTGCCAGCAACAGGGACTCTGGTGGCTACACCTTC. Translating gives CASNRDSGGYTF.

The chain is built from TRBV7-2 and TRBJ2-1, with 7 nucleotides matching TRBD1. The germline V gene encodes CDR1 SGHTA and CDR2 FQGNSA. The length of the CDR3 is 15 residues. V dropped 5 bases and J dropped 6; count of bases not matched to a gene: 10. The CDR3 DNA is TGTGCCAGCAGCGCCCAGAGGGGGCCAAGCAATGAGCAGTTCTTC. Encoded protein: CASSAQRGPSNEQFF.

The count of this clone is one. DNA for the CDR3: TGTGCCAGCAGTGAGGCCTCCGGAGGGTTGTCTCAGCCCCAGCATTTT. Amino acid sequence: CASSEASGGLSQPQHF. The chain links TRBV2 to TRBJ1-5; the D is unclear. This CDR3 has 16 amino acids. Trimming shortened V by 3 bases and J by 6 bases, and 18 bases separated the two germline ends. Germline V gene data show CDR1 as SNHLY and CDR2 as FYNNEI.

This chain connects TRBV29-1 to TRBJ1-1; unclear D gene. CDR1 SQVTM and CDR2 ANQGSEA come from the germline V gene. Trimming stripped 3 bases from V and 6 bases from J, with 23 bases between. This CDR3 has 16 residues. CDR3: CSVDGVMGLQTAEAFF. DNA of the CDR3: TGCAGCGTTGATGGGGTCATGGGCCTCCAGACGGCTGAAGCTTTCTTT.

The chain couples TRBV7-2 to TRBJ1-5, with TRBD1 matching over 11 bases. There are 16 residues in the CDR3. Germline trimming cut 4 bases from V and 5 bases from J; bases unmatched to any gene: 7. The germline CDR1 and CDR2 sequences are SGHTA and FQGNSA. The CDR3 sequence: CASSYRTGGGDQPQHF. The CDR3 region has the DNA TGTGCCAGCAGCTATAGGACAGGGGGCGGTGATCAGCCCCAGCATTTT. The complete variable domain, with remaining parts taken from reference TRBV7-2 and TRBJ1-5, reads GAGVSQSPSNKVTEKGKDVELRCDPISGHTALYWYRQSLGQGLEFLIYFQGNSAPDKSGLPSDRFSAERTGGSVSTLTIQRTQQEDSAVYLCASSYRTGGGDQPQHFGDGTRLSIL.

This chain connects TRBV28 to TRBJ2-5; D might be TRBD1 (5 bases). Trimming cost V 5 bases and J 4 bases, with 17 bases left between them. Germline CDR1 reads MDHEN; CDR2 reads SYDVKM. This CDR3 has 15 residues. The CDR3 DNA follows: TGTGCCAGCAGTGGACACCGAGGCCTGGGAGAGACCCAGTACTTC. Translating it yields CASSGHRGLGETQYF.